This T cell receptor beta chain was recovered during a study of blood T cell repertoires in COVID-19. For the study at large: COVID-19 samples, acute and convalescent, were from the United States, Italy and Spain. From T cells, B-cell-depleted T cells, or PBMCs came the material, which was cDNA or gDNA.

This clone was counted once. In the source study's methods: Cell counts per sample came from amplifying reference gene primers. Libraries were prepared by immunoSEQ multiplex PCR; TCRdb keeps only in-frame clonotypes and omits some of them. The V and J calls and clone size were taken over from that table, and D and trimming were inferred from the DNA. The repertoire holds about 40,000 clones, with over 80% as singletons. This receptor was obtained from a man aged 45-65 years with active COVID-19. The sequenced sample consisted of peripheral blood.

In DNA, the CDR3 is TGCGCCAGCAGCTCGTGGACAGGGTCTCAACAATCGGAGACCCAGTACTTC. Protein sequence: CASSSWTGSQQSETQYF. The rearrangement joins TRBV5-1 to TRBJ2-5, with 8 bases matching TRBD1. Germline V gives CDR1 SGHRS, CDR2 YFSETQ. The length of the CDR3 is 17 residues. V shed 3 bases, J shed 5 bases, and the junction held 15 bases outside the gene matches.